One T cell receptor (beta chain) is described in this entry. The antigen is unknown. The data are from a study of T cell responses to AZD1222 COVID-19 vaccine. Study conclusions and caveats: Nearly half of the spike-specific TCRs reportedly recognize variant regions that carry no mutations. Spike-specific TCRs gained breadth and depth after people received two AZD1222 doses. The number of AZD1222 recipients seropositive at baseline was only 6 or 7.

The repertoire was sequenced with immunoSEQ multiplex PCR; TCRdb's copy has only in-frame clones and lacks some. The sample lists about 100,000 clones; less than 95% were seen once. Sequences were derived from peripheral blood, sampled on day 0 of AZD1222 vaccination. This receptor was identified in an adult in good health.

The CDR3 reads CATGGAHSEPQHF. In DNA, the CDR3 is TGTGCCACCGGGGGGGCGCATAGTGAGCCCCAGCATTTT. The gene calls are TRBV19 and TRBJ1-5; tentative D call: TRBD1 (6 bases). The CDR3 contains 13 residues. Germline V gene data show CDR1 as LNHDA and CDR2 as SQIVND (reference sequence). Trimming pared 10 bases from V and 8 bases from J, leaving 18 bases between.